In its sample, the clone carrying this T cell receptor (beta chain) was seen many times. Germline values: CDR1 LGHNA, CDR2 YNFKEQ. V was pared by 0 bases and J by 6 bases, with 9 bases between. CDR3 length: 13 amino acids. The entry originates in a study of CD8+CD57+ T cells in acquired aplastic anemia. For sequencing, patients were chosen who had shown expansion of CD8+CD57+ cells by flow cytometry. CDR3 and TCR beta VDJ profiling relied on genomic DNA as the template. TCRdb itself ran the reads through MiXCR, one entry per CDR3 protein. The table lists under 200,000 distinct CDR3 sequences, around 48% of them singletons, with over 25% in the top ten.

The receptor comes from a human donor with aplastic anemia. The chain links TRBV4-2 to TRBJ2-7; D gene uncertain. The source material was sorted CD4+, CD8+, or CD8+CD57+ T cells (not recorded which) from PBMCs. CDR3 coding DNA: TGTGCCAGCAGCCAAGATCGCCCCGCCGAGCAGTACTTC. It encodes CASSQDRPAEQYF.